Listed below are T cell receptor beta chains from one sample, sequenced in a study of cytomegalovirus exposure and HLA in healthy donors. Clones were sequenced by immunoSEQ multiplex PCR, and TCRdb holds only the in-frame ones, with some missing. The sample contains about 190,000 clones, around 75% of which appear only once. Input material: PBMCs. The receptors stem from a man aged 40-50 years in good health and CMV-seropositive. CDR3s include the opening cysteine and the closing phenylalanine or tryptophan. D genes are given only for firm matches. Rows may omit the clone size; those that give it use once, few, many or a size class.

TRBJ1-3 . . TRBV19 CASPLRDGNTIYF TGTGCCAGCCCTCTCAGGGATGGAAACACCATATATTTT
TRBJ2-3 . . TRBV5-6 CASSPQGREGDTQYF TGTGCCAGCAGCCCGCAGGGGCGCGAGGGGGATACGCAGTATTTT
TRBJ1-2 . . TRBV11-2 CASSLRGNYGYTF TGTGCCAGCAGCTTACGAGGGAACTATGGCTACACCTTC
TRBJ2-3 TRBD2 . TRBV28 CASSQLAGDRTDTQYF TGTGCCAGCAGCCAACTAGCGGGGGATCGCACAGATACGCAGTATTTT
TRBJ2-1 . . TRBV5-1 CASRPGLQDNEQFF TGCGCCAGCAGGCCGGGACTCCAAGACAATGAGCAGTTCTTC
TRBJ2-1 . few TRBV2 CASSAETGPYNEQFF TGTGCCAGCAGTGCCGAGACAGGTCCCTACAATGAGCAGTTCTTC
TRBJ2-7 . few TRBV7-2 CASSLEGQTFINEQYF TGTGCCAGCAGCTTAGAAGGACAGACCTTTATTAACGAGCAGTACTTC
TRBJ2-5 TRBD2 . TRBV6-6 CASSLASGGAPETQYF TGTGCCAGCAGCCTCGCTAGCGGGGGGGCCCCAGAGACCCAGTACTTC
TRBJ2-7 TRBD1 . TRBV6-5 CASRPGTGLSEQYF TGTGCCAGCAGGCCCGGGACAGGGCTCTCCGAGCAGTACTTC
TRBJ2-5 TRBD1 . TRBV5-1 CASSFNRGKGETQYF TGCGCCAGCAGCTTTAACAGGGGGAAAGGAGAGACCCAGTACTTC
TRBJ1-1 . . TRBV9 CASSVGEDFLGLEAFF TGTGCCAGCAGCGTAGGGGAGGACTTCCTGGGTCTTGAAGCTTTCTTT
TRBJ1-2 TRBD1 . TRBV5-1 CASGTGGGGYTF TGCGCCAGCGGGACAGGGGGAGGTGGCTACACCTTC
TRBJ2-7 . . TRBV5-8 CASSFPGMGEQYF TGTGCCAGCAGCTTCCCAGGGATGGGAGAGCAGTACTTC
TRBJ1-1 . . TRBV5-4 CASSFSGRGDTEAFF TGTGCCAGCAGCTTTTCGGGCAGGGGAGACACTGAAGCTTTCTTT
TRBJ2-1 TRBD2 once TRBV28 CASSFISGGWLAGGHSEQFF TGTGCCAGCAGTTTCATTTCGGGTGGCTGGCTAGCGGGGGGGCATAGCGAGCAGTTCTTC
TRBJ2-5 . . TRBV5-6 CASSFGHRGETQYF TGTGCCAGCAGCTTCGGGCATAGGGGGGAGACCCAGTACTTC
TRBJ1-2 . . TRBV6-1 CASHFNYGYTF TGTGCCAGCCACTTTAACTATGGCTACACCTTC
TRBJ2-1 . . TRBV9 CASSVGYSVEQFF TGTGCCAGCAGCGTAGGATATAGCGTCGAGCAGTTCTTC
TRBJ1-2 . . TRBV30 CAWSVTRDYGYTF TGTGCCTGGAGTGTAACCAGGGACTATGGCTACACCTTC